These 14 T cell receptor beta chains share one sample of origin, sequenced in a study of blood T cells in healthy people across ages. A second about 6 to 12 cycle PCR used barcoded and J-beta primers. One entry per CDR3 protein results from TCRdb running MiXCR on the 5' RACE reads. The sample shows approximately 1.5 million distinct CDR3 sequences, approximately 32% of them seen only once. The sample comprised blood. The receptors were gathered from a woman in her twenties or thirties in good health.

The CDR3 protein is CASRFTTSYEQYF. The CDR3, as DNA: TGTGCCAGCCGCTTTACTACCTCCTACGAGCAGTACTTC. The J gene is TRBJ2-7, the V gene TRBV27; D is unresolved. Trimming took off 8 bases at V and 0 bases at J, with 11 bases between the two ends. The CDR3 runs 13 residues. Germline V gene sequence: CDR1 MNHEY, CDR2 SMNVEV (reference sequence).

This clonotype was counted only a few times. The chain uses TRBV20-1 and TRBJ1-2, with D tentatively TRBD1 (6 bases). The germline V gene has CDR1 DFQATT and CDR2 SNEGSKA (reference sequence). Trimming took 6 bases from V and 7 from J, leaving 18 bases between them. CDR3 length: 13 amino acids. CDR3 DNA: TGCAGTGCCAGCGGCCAGGGGATCGGTGGCTACACCTTC. This gives the protein CSASGQGIGGYTF.

This clonotype was recorded a few times. CDR3 sequence (DNA): TGTGCCAGCAGAGCAGGGAGTGGCTACACCTTC. Its translation: CASRAGSGYTF. This chain links TRBV3-1 with TRBJ1-2, with TRBD1 as a possible D gene (5 bases). Germline lookup yields CDR1 LGHDT and CDR2 YNNKEL (reference sequence). This CDR3 contains 11 residues. The V gene lost 6 bases and the J gene lost 7 bases, with 9 bases spanning the gap. Variable domain in full (rest from reference TRBV3-1 and TRBJ1-2): DTAVSQTPKYLVTQMGNDKSIKCEQNLGHDTMYWYKQDSKKFLKIMFSYNNKELIINETVPNRFSPKSPDKAHLNLHINSLELGDSAVYFCASRAGSGYTFGSGTRLTVV.

This clonotype has a handful of counts. V gene TRBV12-5 combines with J gene TRBJ2-3, with unresolved D. The CDR3 covers 12 residues. V was shortened by 7 bases and J by 1 base, with 6 bases between the two germline ends. CDR1 is LGHNT, CDR2 FRNRAP, per germline. CDR3 in amino acids: CASAPGTDTQYF. The CDR3 DNA follows: TGTGCTAGTGCCCCCGGCACAGATACGCAGTATTTT.

The chain is built from TRBV3-1 and TRBJ2-5; maybe TRBD2 (7 bases). V dropped 4 bases and J dropped 5 bases, with 20 bases sitting between them. Germline CDR1 LGHDT, CDR2 YNNKEL (reference sequence). This CDR3 has 16 residues. CDR3 sequence (DNA): TGTGCCAGCAGCCTTATAGGGGGAGGGTCTTTCGAGACCCAGTACTTC. It yields the protein CASSLIGGGSFETQYF.

This chain links TRBV3-1 with TRBJ2-7; 10 bases match TRBD2. Looked up from germline, CDR1 is LGHDT and CDR2 is YNNKEL (reference sequence). The CDR3 totals 15 residues. V dropped 4 bases and J dropped 5; count of bases not matched to a gene: 8. The CDR3 loop is CASSPGLARGNEQYF. DNA of the CDR3: TGTGCCAGCAGCCCGGGACTAGCGAGGGGCAACGAGCAGTACTTC.

The table lists this clonotype with a few counts. The J gene is TRBJ1-2, the V gene TRBV12-3 or TRBV12-4, with 9 nucleotides matching TRBD1. V shed 2 bases and J 0 bases; nucleotides not matched to a gene: 7. This CDR3 has 17 amino acids. The CDR3, as DNA: TGTGCCAGCAGTTTATCTTGGGACAGGGCATCTAACTATGGCTACACCTTC. Translated: CASSLSWDRASNYGYTF.

This clonotype was seen a few times. This chain joins TRBV5-1 and TRBJ1-5; a possible D gene is TRBD1 (5 bases). Deletions cut 0 bases from V and 4 bases from J, with 11 bases between. There are 15 residues in the CDR3. From germline, CDR1 is SGHRS and CDR2 YFSETQ. CDR3 in DNA: TGCGCCAGCAGCTTGGAGGGGTATCCTAATCAGCCCCAGCATTTT. Translation: CASSLEGYPNQPQHF.

The rearrangement links TRBV2 to TRBJ2-1; 9 bases are a match to TRBD2. Germline CDR1 SNHLY, CDR2 FYNNEI. CDR3 size: 15 residues. J gave up 4 bases and V 6 bases, and 7 bases lay outside the gene matches. CDR3 DNA: TGTGCCAGCAGGGATAGCGGGGGAGGATACAATGAGCAGTTCTTC. Its translation is CASRDSGGGYNEQFF.

This clonotype was picked up a small number of times. The chain employs TRBV14 and TRBJ2-7; 7 bases match TRBD2. With 5 bases clipped from V and 6 bases from J, the junction kept 7 bases outside the gene matches. The CDR3 runs to 13 residues. The germline V gene encodes CDR1 SGHDN and CDR2 FVKESK. The CDR3 here is CASSWSGVGEQYF. CDR3 in DNA: TGTGCCAGCAGCTGGAGCGGGGTAGGCGAGCAGTACTTC.

This clonotype came up many times. The chain is built from TRBV5-1 and TRBJ2-5; no firm D call. Trimming took off 2 bases at V and 1 base at J, with 9 bases between the two ends. The CDR3 is made up of 14 amino acids. Germline CDR1 reads SGHRS; CDR2 reads YFSETQ. CDR3 loop: CASSFGSRQETQYF. Here the CDR3 DNA reads TGCGCCAGCAGCTTCGGTTCCCGCCAAGAGACCCAGTACTTC.

The rearrangement uses TRBV9 and TRBJ1-6, with 7 positions matching TRBD1. Looked up from germline, CDR1 is SGDLS and CDR2 is YYNGEE. The CDR3 spans 15 residues. The ends lost 4 bases at V and 6 bases at J; junction bases unmatched: 7. The CDR3 region has the DNA TGTGCCAGCAGCCCTCGACAGGGACCTAATTCACCCCTCCACTTT. Residues: CASSPRQGPNSPLHF. Using reference TRBV9 and TRBJ1-6 for the parts outside the CDR3, the full variable domain is DSGVTQTPKHLITATGQRVTLRCSPRSGDLSVYWYQQSLDQGLQFLIQYYNGEERAKGNILERFSAQQFPDLHSELNLSSLELGDSALYFCASSPRQGPNSPLHFGNGTRLTVT.

The genes are TRBV7-3 and TRBJ2-7, with 8 nucleotides matching TRBD2. The germline gives CDR1 SGHTA, CDR2 FQGTGA. The V gene end was trimmed by 5 bases and the J gene end by 3 bases; junction bases not matched to a gene: 6. This CDR3 spans 14 amino acids. CDR3 residues: CASSRGGIGYEQYF. For the CDR3, the DNA is TGTGCCAGCAGCCGGGGGGGCATCGGCTACGAGCAGTACTTC.

This clonotype was detected a few times. The chain recombines TRBV20-1 with TRBJ2-7, with 8 bases aligning to TRBD2. CDR3 size: 13 residues. Germline V CDR1 and CDR2: DFQATT, SNEGSKA (reference sequence). J lost 3 bases, V lost 5 bases, and 6 bases had no gene match. Here the CDR3 reads CSALRRGDYEQYF. In nucleotides, the CDR3 is TGCAGTGCTCTGAGGCGGGGGGACTACGAGCAGTACTTC.